The rows below give T cell receptor beta chains drawn from one sample of a study of cytomegalovirus exposure and HLA in healthy donors. Sequenced by immunoSEQ multiplex PCR; TCRdb stores in-frame clones only, minus some. The data show some 95,000 clones, 60% to 85% seen once. Sequences were obtained from PBMCs. All receptors derive from a woman in her thirties or forties in good health and CMV-seronegative. CDR3s include the opening cysteine and the closing phenylalanine or tryptophan. The D gene is left open where the match is weak. Not all rows give a size; the values are once, few, many and, for expanded clones, a class.

D gene	clone size	V gene	J gene	CDR3 protein	CDR3 DNA
TRBD1	-	TRBV4-2	TRBJ1-2	CASSQLGQEDGYTF	TGTGCCAGCAGCCAACTCGGACAGGAGGATGGCTACACCTTC
-	-	TRBV4-3	TRBJ1-5	CASSQSVNQPQHF	TGCGCCAGCAGCCAGTCGGTGAACCAGCCCCAGCATTTT
-	few	TRBV7-8	TRBJ1-2	CASSSQQMGLHGYTF	TGTGCCAGCAGCTCCCAACAGATGGGGCTTCATGGCTACACCTTC
-	-	TRBV19	TRBJ1-2	CASSITQRRYGYTF	TGTGCCAGTAGTATAACACAGAGAAGGTATGGCTACACCTTC
-	-	TRBV4-2	TRBJ1-4	CASSPRNTTFATNEKLFF	TGTGCCAGCAGCCCCCGTAACACAACCTTCGCAACTAATGAAAAACTGTTTTTT
-	-	TRBV5-6	TRBJ1-2	CASSLVSSYGYTF	TGTGCCAGCAGCTTGGTTTCCTCCTATGGCTACACCTTC
-	-	TRBV7-3	TRBJ1-2	CASSLSGGGGYTF	TGTGCCAGCAGCTTATCGGGTGGAGGGGGCTACACCTTC
TRBD1	once	TRBV5-6	TRBJ1-1	CASSLAGGLTEAFF	TGTGCCAGCAGCTTGGCAGGGGGCCTGACTGAAGCTTTCTTT
TRBD2	-	TRBV9	TRBJ2-1	CASSVGAGGLNEQFF	TGTGCCAGCAGCGTAGGGGCGGGGGGGCTCAATGAGCAGTTCTTC
-	-	TRBV7-9	TRBJ2-3	CASSLNSVSSSTDTQYF	TGTGCCAGCAGCTTAAATTCCGTGAGTTCTAGCACAGATACGCAGTATTTT
TRBD1	-	TRBV29-1	TRBJ2-1	CSVERDREASLQFF	TGCAGCGTTGAACGGGACAGGGAGGCTTCTTTGCAGTTCTTC
-	-	TRBV5-1	TRBJ2-6	CASSFGTTTSGANVLTF	TGCGCCAGCAGCTTTGGGACAACGACCTCTGGGGCCAACGTCCTGACTTTC
-	-	TRBV7-9	TRBJ1-4	CASSSWTSTNEKLFF	TGTGCCAGCAGCTCCTGGACAAGTACTAATGAAAAACTGTTTTTT
-	-	TRBV11-1	TRBJ1-6	CASSFGQGTSPLHF	TGTGCCAGCAGCTTCGGTCAGGGAACCTCACCCCTCCACTTT
TRBD1	-	TRBV29-1	TRBJ1-1	CSVVWGQVMNTEAFF	TGCAGCGTTGTTTGGGGACAGGTAATGAACACTGAAGCTTTCTTT
-	-	TRBV27	TRBJ1-2	CASSSEANYGYTF	TGTGCCAGCAGTTCCGAGGCAAACTATGGCTACACCTTC
TRBD1	-	TRBV11-2	TRBJ2-7	CASSFQTGPYEQYF	TGTGCCAGCAGCTTCCAGACAGGGCCCTACGAGCAGTACTTC
-	once	TRBV7-9	TRBJ2-5	CASSLPMGGFGETQYF	TGTGCCAGCAGCTTACCCATGGGGGGTTTTGGTGAGACCCAGTACTTC
-	-	TRBV7-9	TRBJ1-4	CASSSRGSGEKLFF	TGTGCCAGCAGCTCAAGGGGGAGCGGTGAAAAACTGTTTTTT
-	-	TRBV4-2	TRBJ2-1	CASSQGDQRHYNEQFF	TGTGCCAGCAGCCAAGGAGACCAGCGTCACTACAATGAGCAGTTCTTC
TRBD2	-	TRBV5-1	TRBJ2-1	CASSFLMGGGGALNEQFF	TGCGCCAGCAGCTTCTTAATGGGTGGCGGGGGGGCCTTAAATGAGCAGTTCTTC
TRBD1	-	TRBV7-6	TRBJ2-1	CASSHRGVEQFF	TGTGCCAGCAGCCACAGGGGGGTTGAGCAGTTCTTC
TRBD1	once	TRBV5-1	TRBJ2-7	CASSLNTGGEQYF	TGCGCCAGCAGCTTGAACACAGGGGGTGAGCAGTACTTC
TRBD1	few	TRBV7-6	TRBJ1-3	CASSLEGTGSSGNTIYF	TGTGCCAGCAGCCTTGAAGGGACAGGTTCCTCTGGAAACACCATATATTTT
TRBD1	-	TRBV7-9	TRBJ1-1	CASSRGTGNTEAFF	TGTGCCAGCAGCCGTGGGACAGGGAACACTGAAGCTTTCTTT
-	-	TRBV4-3	TRBJ1-4	CASSRRENEKLFF	TGCGCCAGCAGCCGCCGGGAGAATGAAAAACTGTTTTTT
-	-	TRBV7-2	TRBJ2-5	CASSQDYQETQYF	TGTGCCAGCAGCCAGGACTATCAGGAGACCCAGTACTTC
-	-	TRBV9	TRBJ1-4	CASSVGGVTNEKLFF	TGTGCCAGCAGCGTAGGAGGCGTTACTAATGAAAAACTGTTTTTT